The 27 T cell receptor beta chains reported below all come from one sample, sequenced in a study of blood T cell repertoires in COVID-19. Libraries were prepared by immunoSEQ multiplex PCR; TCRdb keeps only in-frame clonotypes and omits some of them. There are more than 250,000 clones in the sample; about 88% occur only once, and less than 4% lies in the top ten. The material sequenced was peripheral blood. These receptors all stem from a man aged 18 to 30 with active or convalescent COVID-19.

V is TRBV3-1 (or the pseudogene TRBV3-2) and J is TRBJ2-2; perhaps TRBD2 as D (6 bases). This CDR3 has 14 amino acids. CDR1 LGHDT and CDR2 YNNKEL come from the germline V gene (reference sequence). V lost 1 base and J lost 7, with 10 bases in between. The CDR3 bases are TGTGCCAGCAGCCAAGTTGGAGGGGTCGGGGAGCTGTTTTTT. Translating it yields CASSQVGGVGELFF.

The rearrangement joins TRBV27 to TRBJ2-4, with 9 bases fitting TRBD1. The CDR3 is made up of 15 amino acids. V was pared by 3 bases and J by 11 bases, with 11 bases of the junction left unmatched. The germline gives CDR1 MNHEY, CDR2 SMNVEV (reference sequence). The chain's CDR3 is CASSFTGTGRDVQYF. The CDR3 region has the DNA TGTGCCAGCAGTTTCACCGGGACAGGGCGCGACGTTCAGTACTTC.

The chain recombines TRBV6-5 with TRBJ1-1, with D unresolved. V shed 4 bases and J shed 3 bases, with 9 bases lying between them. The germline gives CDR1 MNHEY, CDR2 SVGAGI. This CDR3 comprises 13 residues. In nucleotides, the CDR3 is TGTGCCAGCAGTTTGGTCAGTGACACTGAAGCTTTCTTT. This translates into CASSLVSDTEAFF.

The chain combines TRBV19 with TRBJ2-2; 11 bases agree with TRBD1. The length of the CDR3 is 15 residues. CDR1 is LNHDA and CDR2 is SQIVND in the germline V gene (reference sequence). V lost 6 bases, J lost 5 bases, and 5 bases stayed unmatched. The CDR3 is CASRAGTGGTGELFF. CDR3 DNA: TGTGCCAGTAGGGCCGGGACAGGGGGGACCGGGGAGCTGTTTTTT.

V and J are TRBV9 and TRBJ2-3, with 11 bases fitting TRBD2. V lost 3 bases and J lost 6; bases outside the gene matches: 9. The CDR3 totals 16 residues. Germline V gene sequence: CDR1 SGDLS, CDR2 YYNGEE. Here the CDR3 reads CASSAELAGEKDTQYF. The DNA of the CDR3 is TGTGCCAGCAGCGCCGAACTAGCGGGAGAGAAGGATACGCAGTATTTT.

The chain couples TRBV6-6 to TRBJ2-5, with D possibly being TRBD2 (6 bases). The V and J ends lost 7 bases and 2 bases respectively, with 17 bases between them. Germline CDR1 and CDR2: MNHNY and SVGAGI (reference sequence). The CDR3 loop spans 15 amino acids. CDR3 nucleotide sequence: TGTGCCAGCAACGCCCACGGGGGTGATCAAGAGACCCAGTACTTC. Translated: CASNAHGGDQETQYF.

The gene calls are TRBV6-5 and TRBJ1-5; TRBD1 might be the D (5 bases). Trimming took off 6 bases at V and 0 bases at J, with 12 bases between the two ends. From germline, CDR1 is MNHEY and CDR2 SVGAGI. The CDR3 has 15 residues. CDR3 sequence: CASSRQYYSNQPQHF. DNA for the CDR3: TGTGCCAGCAGCCGACAGTACTATAGCAATCAGCCCCAGCATTTT.

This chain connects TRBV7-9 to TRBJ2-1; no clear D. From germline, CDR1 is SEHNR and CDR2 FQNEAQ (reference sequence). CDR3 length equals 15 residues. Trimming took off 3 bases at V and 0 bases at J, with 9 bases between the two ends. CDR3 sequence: CASSFAESSYNEQFF. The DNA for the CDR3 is TGTGCCAGCAGCTTTGCCGAGAGCTCCTACAATGAGCAGTTCTTC. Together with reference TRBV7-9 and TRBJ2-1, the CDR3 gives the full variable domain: DTGVSQNPRHKITKRGQNVTFRCDPISEHNRLYWYRQTLGQGPEFLTYFQNEAQLEKSRLLSDRFSAERPKGSFSTLEIQRTEQGDSAMYLCASSFAESSYNEQFFGPGTRLTVL.

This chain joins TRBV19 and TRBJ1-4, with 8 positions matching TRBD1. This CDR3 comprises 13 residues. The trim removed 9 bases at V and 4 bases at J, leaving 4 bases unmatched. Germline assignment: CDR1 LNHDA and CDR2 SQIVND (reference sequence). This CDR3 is CASQGQVNEKLFF. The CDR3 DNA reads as TGTGCCAGCCAGGGACAGGTTAATGAAAAACTGTTTTTT.

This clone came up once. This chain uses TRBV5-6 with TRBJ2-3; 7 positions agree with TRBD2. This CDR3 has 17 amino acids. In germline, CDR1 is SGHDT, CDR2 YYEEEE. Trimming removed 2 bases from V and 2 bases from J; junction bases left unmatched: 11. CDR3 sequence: CASSFGIAGFTTDTQYF. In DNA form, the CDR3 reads TGTGCCAGCAGCTTCGGTATAGCGGGTTTCACCACAGATACGCAGTATTTT.

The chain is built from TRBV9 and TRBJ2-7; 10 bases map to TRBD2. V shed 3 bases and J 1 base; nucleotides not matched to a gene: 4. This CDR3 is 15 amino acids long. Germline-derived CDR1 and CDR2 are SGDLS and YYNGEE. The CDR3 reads CASSALAGSSYEQYF. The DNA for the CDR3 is TGTGCCAGCAGCGCACTAGCGGGAAGTTCCTACGAGCAGTACTTC.

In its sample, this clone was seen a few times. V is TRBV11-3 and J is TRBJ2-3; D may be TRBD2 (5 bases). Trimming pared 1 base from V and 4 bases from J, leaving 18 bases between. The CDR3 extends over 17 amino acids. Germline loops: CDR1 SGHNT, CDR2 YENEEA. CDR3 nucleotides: TGTGCCAGCAGCTTAGCCTCTACGGGGAGAAACGCAGATACGCAGTATTTT. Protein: CASSLASTGRNADTQYF.

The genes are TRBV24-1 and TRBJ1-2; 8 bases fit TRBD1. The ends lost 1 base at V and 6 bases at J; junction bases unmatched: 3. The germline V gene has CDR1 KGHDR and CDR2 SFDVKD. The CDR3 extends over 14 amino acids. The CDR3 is CATSDLGQGDGYTF. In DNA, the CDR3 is TGTGCCACCAGTGATTTAGGACAGGGTGATGGCTACACCTTC.

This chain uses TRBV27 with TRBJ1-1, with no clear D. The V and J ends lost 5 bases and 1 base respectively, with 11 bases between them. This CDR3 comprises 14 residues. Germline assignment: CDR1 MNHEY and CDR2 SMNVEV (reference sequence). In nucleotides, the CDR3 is TGTGCCAGCAGTACCTCAAGCCAGAACACTGAAGCTTTCTTT. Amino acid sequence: CASSTSSQNTEAFF.

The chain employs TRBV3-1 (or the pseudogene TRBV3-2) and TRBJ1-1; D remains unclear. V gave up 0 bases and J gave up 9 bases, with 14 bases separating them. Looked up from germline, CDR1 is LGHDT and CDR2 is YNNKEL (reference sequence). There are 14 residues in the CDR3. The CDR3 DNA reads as TGTGCCAGCAGCCAAGAGGCTGGCAGGCTTAAAGCTTTCTTT. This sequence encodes CASSQEAGRLKAFF.

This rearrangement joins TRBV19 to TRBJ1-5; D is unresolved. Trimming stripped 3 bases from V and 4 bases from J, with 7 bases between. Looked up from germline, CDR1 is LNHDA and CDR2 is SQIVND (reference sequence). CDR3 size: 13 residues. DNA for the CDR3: TGTGCCAGTAGTATTGGGCAGAATCAGCCCCAGCATTTT. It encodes CASSIGQNQPQHF. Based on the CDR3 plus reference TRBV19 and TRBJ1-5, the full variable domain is DGGITQSPKYLFRKEGQNVTLSCEQNLNHDAMYWYRQDPGQGLRLIYYSQIVNDFQKGDIAEGYSVSREKKESFPLTVTSAQKNPTAFYLCASSIGQNQPQHFGDGTRLSIL.

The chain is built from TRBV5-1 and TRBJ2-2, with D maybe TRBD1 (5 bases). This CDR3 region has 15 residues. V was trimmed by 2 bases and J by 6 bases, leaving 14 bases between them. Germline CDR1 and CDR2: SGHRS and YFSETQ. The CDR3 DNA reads TGCGCCAGCAGCTTTCAGGGAATAAAGGCCGGGGAGCTGTTTTTT. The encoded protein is CASSFQGIKAGELFF.

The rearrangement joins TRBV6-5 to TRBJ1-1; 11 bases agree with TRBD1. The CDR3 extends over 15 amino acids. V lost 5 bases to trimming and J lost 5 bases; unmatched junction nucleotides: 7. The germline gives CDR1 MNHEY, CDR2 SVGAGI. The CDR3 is CASSRWTGGRTEAFF. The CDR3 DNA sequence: TGTGCCAGCAGTCGCTGGACAGGGGGCAGAACTGAAGCTTTCTTT.

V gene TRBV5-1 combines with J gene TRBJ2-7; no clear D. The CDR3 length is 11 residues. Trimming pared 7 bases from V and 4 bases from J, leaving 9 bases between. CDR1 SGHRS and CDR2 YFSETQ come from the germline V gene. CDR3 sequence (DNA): TGCGCCAGCTCGGGTAGTTACGAGCAGTACTTC. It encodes CASSGSYEQYF.

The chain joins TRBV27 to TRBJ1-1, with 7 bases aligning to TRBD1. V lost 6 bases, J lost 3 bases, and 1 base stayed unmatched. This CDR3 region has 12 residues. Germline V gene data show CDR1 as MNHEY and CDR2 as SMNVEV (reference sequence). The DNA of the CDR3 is TGTGCCAGCAGGGGACAGCACACTGAAGCTTTCTTT. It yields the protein CASRGQHTEAFF.

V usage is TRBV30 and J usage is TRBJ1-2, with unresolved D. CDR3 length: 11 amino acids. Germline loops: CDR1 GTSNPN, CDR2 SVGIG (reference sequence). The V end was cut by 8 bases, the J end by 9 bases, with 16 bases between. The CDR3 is CALETPSRYTF. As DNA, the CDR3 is TGTGCCCTCGAGACACCCAGCCGCTACACCTTC.

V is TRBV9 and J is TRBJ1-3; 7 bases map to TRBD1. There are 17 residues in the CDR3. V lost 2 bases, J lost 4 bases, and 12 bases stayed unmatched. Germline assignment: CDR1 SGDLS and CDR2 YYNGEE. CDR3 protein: CASSVETTGVAGNTIYF. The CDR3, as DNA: TGTGCCAGCAGCGTGGAAACCACAGGGGTTGCAGGAAACACCATATATTTT.

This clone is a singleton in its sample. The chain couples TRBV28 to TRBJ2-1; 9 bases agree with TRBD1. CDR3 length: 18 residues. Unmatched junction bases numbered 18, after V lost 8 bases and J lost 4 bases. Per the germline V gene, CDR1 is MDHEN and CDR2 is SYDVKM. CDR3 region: CASPPVIVWDREYNEQFF. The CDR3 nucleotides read TGTGCCAGCCCCCCAGTTATTGTCTGGGACAGGGAGTACAATGAGCAGTTCTTC. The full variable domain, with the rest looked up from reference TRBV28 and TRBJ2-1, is DVKVTQSSRYLVKRTGEKVFLECVQDMDHENMFWYRQDPGLGLRLIYFSYDVKMKEKGDIPEGYSVSREKKERFSLILESASTNQTSMYLCASPPVIVWDREYNEQFFGPGTRLTVL.

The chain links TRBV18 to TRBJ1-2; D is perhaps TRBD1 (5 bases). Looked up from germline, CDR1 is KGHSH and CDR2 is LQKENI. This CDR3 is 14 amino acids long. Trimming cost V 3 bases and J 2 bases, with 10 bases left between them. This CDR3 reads CASSPTDPNYGYTF. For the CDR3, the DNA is TGTGCCAGCTCACCGACAGATCCCAACTATGGCTACACCTTC.

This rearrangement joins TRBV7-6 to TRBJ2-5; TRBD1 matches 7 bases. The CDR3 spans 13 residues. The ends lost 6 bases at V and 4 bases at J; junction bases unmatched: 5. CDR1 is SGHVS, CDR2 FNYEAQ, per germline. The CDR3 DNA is TGTGCCAGCAGGATAGGGGACAGAGAGACCCAGTACTTC. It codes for CASRIGDRETQYF. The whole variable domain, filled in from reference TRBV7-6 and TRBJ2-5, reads GAGVSQSPRYKVTKRGQDVALRCDPISGHVSLYWYRQALGQGPEFLTYFNYEAQQDKSGLPNDRFSAERPEGSISTLTIQRTEQRDSAMYRCASRIGDRETQYFGPGTRLLVL.

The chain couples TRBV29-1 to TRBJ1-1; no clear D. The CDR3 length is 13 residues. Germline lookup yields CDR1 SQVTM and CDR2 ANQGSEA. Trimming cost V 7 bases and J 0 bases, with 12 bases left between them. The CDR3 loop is CSANGRLNTEAFF. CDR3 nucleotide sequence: TGCAGCGCCAACGGGAGGTTGAACACTGAAGCTTTCTTT.

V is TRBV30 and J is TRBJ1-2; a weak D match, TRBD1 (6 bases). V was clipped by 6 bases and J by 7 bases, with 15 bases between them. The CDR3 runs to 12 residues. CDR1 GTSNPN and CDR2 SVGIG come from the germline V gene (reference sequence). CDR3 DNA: TGTGCCTGTAAGGGGGTAATGGGTGGCTACACCTTC. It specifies CACKGVMGGYTF.